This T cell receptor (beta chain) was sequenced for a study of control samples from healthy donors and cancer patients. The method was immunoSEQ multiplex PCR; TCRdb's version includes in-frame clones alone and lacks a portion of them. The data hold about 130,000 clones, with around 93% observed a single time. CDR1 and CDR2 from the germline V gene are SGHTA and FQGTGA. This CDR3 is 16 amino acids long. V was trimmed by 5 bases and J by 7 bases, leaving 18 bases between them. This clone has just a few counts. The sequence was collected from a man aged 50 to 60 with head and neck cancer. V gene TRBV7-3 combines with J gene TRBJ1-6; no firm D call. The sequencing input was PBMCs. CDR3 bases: TGTGCCAGCAGCCCACTACAGAAAGGAGTAAATTCACCCCTCCACTTT. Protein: CASSPLQKGVNSPLHF.